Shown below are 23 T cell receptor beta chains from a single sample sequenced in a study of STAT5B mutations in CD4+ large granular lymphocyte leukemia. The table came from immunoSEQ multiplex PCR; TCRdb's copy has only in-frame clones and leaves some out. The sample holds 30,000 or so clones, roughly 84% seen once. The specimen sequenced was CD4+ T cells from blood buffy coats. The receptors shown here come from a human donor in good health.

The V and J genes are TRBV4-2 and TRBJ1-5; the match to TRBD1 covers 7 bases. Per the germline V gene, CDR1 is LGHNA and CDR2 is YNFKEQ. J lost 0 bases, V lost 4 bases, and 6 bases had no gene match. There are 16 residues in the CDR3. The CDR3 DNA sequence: TGTGCCAGCAGCCCCACCGGGACAGCTAGCAATCAGCCCCAGCATTTT. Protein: CASSPTGTASNQPQHF.

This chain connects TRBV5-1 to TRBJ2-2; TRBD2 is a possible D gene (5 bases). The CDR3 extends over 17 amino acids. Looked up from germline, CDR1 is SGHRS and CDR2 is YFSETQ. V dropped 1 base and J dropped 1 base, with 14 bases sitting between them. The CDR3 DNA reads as TGCGCCAGCAGCTTGAGGACTGGCGGCATGAACACCGGGGAGCTGTTTTTT. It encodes CASSLRTGGMNTGELFF. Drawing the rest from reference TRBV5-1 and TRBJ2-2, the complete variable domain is KAGVTQTPRYLIKTRGQQVTLSCSPISGHRSVSWYQQTPGQGLQFLFEYFSETQRNKGNFPGRFSGRQFSNSRSEMNVSTLELGDSALYLCASSLRTGGMNTGELFFGEGSRLTVL.

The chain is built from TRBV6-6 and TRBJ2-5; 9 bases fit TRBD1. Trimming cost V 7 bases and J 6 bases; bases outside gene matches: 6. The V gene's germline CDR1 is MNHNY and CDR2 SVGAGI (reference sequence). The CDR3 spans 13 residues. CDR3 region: CASNGQGLQTQYF. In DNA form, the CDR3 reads TGTGCCAGCAACGGACAGGGGTTGCAGACCCAGTACTTC.

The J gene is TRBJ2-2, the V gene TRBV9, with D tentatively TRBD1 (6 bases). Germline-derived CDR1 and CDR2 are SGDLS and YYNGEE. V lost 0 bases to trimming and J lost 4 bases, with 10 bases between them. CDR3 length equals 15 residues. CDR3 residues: CASSVEGTSTGELFF. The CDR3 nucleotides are TGTGCCAGCAGCGTAGAGGGGACAAGCACCGGGGAGCTGTTTTTT.

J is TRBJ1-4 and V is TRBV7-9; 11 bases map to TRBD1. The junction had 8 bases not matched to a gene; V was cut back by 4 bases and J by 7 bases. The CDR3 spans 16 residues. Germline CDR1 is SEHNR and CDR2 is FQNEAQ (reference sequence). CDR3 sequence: CASSSDRGLPLEKLFF. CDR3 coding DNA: TGTGCCAGCAGCTCGGACAGGGGGCTCCCTCTTGAAAAACTGTTTTTT.

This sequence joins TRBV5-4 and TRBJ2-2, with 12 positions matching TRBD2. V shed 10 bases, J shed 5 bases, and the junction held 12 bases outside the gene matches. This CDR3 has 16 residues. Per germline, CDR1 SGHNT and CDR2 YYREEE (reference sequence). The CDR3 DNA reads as TGTGCCTCATCCCTAGCGGGGGGGCAGGCGACCGGGGAGCTGTTTTTT. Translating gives CASSLAGGQATGELFF. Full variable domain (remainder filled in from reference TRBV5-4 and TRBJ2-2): ETGVTQSPTHLIKTRGQQVTLRCSSQSGHNTVSWYQQALGQGPQFIFQYYREEENGRGNFPPRFSGLQFPNYSSELNVNALELDDSALYLCASSLAGGQATGELFFGEGSRLTVL.

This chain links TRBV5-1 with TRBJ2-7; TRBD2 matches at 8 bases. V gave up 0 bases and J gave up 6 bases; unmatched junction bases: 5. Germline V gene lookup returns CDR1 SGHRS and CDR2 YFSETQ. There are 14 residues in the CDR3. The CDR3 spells CASSLDSGTSEQYF. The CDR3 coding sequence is TGCGCCAGCAGCTTGGACTCCGGGACTAGCGAGCAGTACTTC.

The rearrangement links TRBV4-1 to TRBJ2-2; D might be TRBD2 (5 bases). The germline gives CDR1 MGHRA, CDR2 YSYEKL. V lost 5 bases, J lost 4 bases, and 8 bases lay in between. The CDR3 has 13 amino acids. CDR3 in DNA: TGCGCCAGCAGCACCCGGGGCACCGGGGAGCTGTTTTTT. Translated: CASSTRGTGELFF.

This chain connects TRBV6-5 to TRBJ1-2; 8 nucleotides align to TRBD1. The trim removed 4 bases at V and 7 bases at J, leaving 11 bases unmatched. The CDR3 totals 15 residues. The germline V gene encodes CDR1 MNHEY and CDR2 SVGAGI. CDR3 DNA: TGTGCCAGCAGTTCGCGACAGGGGCTGGGAGTTGGCTACACCTTC. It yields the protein CASSSRQGLGVGYTF.

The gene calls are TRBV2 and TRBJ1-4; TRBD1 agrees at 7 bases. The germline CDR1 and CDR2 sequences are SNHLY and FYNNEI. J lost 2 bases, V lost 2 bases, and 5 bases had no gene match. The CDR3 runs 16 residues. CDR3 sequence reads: CASSERGGRTNEKLFF. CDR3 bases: TGTGCCAGCAGTGAAAGAGGGGGCCGGACTAATGAAAAACTGTTTTTT.

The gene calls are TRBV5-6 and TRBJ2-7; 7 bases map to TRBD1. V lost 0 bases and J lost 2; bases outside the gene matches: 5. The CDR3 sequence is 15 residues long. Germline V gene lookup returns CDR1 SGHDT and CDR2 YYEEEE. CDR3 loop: CASSLVRGQAYEQYF. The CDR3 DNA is TGTGCCAGCAGCTTGGTGAGGGGGCAGGCCTACGAGCAGTACTTC. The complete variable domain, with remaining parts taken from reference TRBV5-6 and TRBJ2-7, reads DAGVTQSPTHLIKTRGQQVTLRCSPKSGHDTVSWYQQALGQGPQFIFQYYEEEERQRGNFPDRFSGHQFPNYSSELNVNALLLGDSALYLCASSLVRGQAYEQYFGPGTRLTVT.

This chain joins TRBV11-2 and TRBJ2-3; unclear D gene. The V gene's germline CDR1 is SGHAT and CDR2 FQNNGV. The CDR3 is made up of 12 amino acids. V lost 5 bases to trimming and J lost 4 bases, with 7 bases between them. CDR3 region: CASSPVSDTQYF. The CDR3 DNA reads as TGTGCCAGCAGCCCAGTGTCAGATACGCAGTATTTT. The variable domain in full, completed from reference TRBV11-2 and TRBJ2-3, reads EAGVAQSPRYKIIEKRQSVAFWCNPISGHATLYWYQQILGQGPKLLIQFQNNGVVDDSQLPKDRFSAERLKGVDSTLKIQPAKLEDSAVYLCASSPVSDTQYFGPGTRLTVL.

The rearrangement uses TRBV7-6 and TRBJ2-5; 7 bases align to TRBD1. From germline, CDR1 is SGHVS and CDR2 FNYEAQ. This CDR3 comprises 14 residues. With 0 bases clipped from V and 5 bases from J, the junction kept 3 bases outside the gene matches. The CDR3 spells CASSLATGWETQYF. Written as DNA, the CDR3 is TGTGCCAGCAGCTTAGCGACAGGGTGGGAGACCCAGTACTTC.

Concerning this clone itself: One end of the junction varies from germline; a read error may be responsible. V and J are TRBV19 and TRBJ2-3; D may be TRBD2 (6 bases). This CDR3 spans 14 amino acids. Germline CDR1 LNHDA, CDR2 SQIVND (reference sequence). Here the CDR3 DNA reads TGCTCGGCGGGGACGCCGGGGAGGACAGATACGCAGTATTTT. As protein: CSAGTPGRTDTQYF.

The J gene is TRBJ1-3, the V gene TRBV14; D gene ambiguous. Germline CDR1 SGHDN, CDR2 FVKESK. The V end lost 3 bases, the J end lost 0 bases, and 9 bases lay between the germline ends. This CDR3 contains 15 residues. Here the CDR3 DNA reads TGTGCCAGCAGCCAGGATTTACTCTCTGGAAACACCATATATTTT. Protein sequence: CASSQDLLSGNTIYF.

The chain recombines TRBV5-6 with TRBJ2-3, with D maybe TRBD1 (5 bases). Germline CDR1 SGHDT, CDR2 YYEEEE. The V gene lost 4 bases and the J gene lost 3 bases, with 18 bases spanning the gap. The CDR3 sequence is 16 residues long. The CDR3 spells CASSLTRQMVTDTQYF. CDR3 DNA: TGTGCCAGCAGCCTCACCCGACAGATGGTTACAGATACGCAGTATTTT.

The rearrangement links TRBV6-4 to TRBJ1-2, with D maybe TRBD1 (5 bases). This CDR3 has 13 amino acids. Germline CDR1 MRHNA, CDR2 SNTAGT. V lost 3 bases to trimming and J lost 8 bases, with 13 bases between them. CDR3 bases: TGTGCCAGCAGTGATATCGGGGGACGGGGCTACACCTTC. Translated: CASSDIGGRGYTF.

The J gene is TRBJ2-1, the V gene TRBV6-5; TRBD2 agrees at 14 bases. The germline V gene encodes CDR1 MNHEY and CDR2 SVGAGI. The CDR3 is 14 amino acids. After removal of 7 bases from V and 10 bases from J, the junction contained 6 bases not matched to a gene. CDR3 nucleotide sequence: TGTGCCAGCACCTCCGGGACTAGCGGGAGAGAGCAGTTCTTC. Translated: CASTSGTSGREQFF.

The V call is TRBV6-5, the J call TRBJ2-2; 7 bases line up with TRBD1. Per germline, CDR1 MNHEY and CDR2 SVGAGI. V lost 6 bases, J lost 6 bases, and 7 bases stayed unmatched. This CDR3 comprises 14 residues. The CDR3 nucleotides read TGTGCCAGCAGCGAGACAGGGCCGGCCGGGGAGCTGTTTTTT. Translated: CASSETGPAGELFF.

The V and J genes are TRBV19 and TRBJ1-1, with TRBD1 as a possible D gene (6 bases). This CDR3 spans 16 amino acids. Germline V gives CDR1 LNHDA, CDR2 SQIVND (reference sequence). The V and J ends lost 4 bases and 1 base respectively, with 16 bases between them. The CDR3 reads CASSKDGGQTNTEAFF. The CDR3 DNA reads TGTGCCAGTAGTAAGGACGGGGGCCAGACGAACACTGAAGCTTTCTTT.

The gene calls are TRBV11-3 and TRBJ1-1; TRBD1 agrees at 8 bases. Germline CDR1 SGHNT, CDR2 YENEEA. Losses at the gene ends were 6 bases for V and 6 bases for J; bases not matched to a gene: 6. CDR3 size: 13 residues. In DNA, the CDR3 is TGTGCCAGCAGGCAAACAGGGGGACCTGAAGCTTTCTTT. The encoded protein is CASRQTGGPEAFF.

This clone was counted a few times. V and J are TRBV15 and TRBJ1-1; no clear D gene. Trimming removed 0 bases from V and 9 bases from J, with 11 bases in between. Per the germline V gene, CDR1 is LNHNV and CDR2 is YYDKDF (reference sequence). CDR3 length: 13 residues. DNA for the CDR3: TGTGCCACCAGCAGAGATCGAGGGAGCCAAGCTTTCTTT. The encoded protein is CATSRDRGSQAFF.

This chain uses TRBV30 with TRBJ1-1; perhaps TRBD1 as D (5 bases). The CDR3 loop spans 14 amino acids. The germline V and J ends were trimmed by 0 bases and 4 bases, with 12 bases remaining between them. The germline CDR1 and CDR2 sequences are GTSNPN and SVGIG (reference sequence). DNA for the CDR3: TGTGCCTGGAGTGTTTTGCGCAGGGCCACTGAAGCTTTCTTT. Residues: CAWSVLRRATEAFF.